Listed below are T cell receptor beta chains from one sample, sequenced in a study of T cell repertoires in cytomegalovirus infection. No antigen has been assigned to these receptors. Each CDR3 protein gets one entry after TCRdb re-called the reads with MiXCR. The data show about 130,000 distinct CDR3 sequences, approximately 24% seen once. Specimen: PBMCs, sequenced either directly or after in vitro stimulation (not recorded which). The receptors shown here come from a human donor in good health (CMV status not recorded). Some clones in this sample may be carry-over from other donors' samples. CDR3s include the opening cysteine and the closing phenylalanine or tryptophan. D genes are given only for firm matches. Part of the rows lack a size; the others show once, few, many or a class for expanded clones.

j_call cdr3_length d_call clone_size v_call cdr3_nt cdr3_aa
TRBJ1-2 16 NA few TRBV4-1 TGCGCCAGCAGCCAAAGGGGCGGGCCAGCTAACTATGGCTACACCTTC CASSQRGGPANYGYTF
TRBJ2-1 12 NA NA TRBV6-1 TGTGCCAGCACACAACTGAGGGATGAGCAGTTCTTC CASTQLRDEQFF
TRBJ2-3 14 TRBD2 NA TRBV9 TGTGCCAGCAGGGGACGAGGCGGGAGTAGGGCGCAGTATTTT CASRGRGGSRAQYF
TRBJ2-2 15 NA NA TRBV2 TGTGCCAGCAGTGAAACGGAACTGAACACCGGGGAGCTGTTTTTT CASSETELNTGELFF
TRBJ1-1 13 NA few TRBV7-2 TGTGCCAGCAGCCCCAGATTAGTTTTAGAAGCTTTCTTT CASSPRLVLEAFF
TRBJ2-7 15 TRBD2 NA TRBV7-9 TGTGCCAGCAGCCGAGCCGGGACTACCGCCTACGAGCAGTACTTC CASSRAGTTAYEQYF
TRBJ2-3 15 TRBD2 NA TRBV10-3 TGTGCCATCGCATCGACTAGCGGAGGCACAGATACGCAGTATTTT CAIASTSGGTDTQYF
TRBJ2-1 15 TRBD2 few TRBV12-3/TRBV12-4 TGTGCCAGCAGTTTAGGGGAGGGCCTCCCCAATGAGCAGTTCTTC CASSLGEGLPNEQFF
TRBJ2-1 17 TRBD2 NA TRBV7-2 TGTGCCAGCAGCTTAGTTCTGGGACTAGCGGATTACAATGAGCAGTTCTTC CASSLVLGLADYNEQFF
TRBJ2-1 16 NA few TRBV9 TGTGCCAGCAGCGCCGGGACTTCGGCTTTCAATGGTGAGCAGTTCTTC CASSAGTSAFNGEQFF